Below are 2 T cell receptor beta chains sequenced from a single sample in a study of shared T cell receptors in the human thymus. The protocol was immunoSEQ multiplex PCR, while the TCRdb copy is restricted to in-frame clones and leaves out a portion. In the table there are about 540,000 clones, 75% to 80% of which are singletons. This sample also belongs to another study, concerning human thymus T cells.

The sample taken for sequencing was thymocytes. The receptors stem from a boy younger than two with a congenital heart defect.

CDR3 sequence reads: CASSFIGHWSYNEQFF. The DNA of the CDR3 is TGTGCCAGCAGCTTTATTGGACACTGGTCCTACAATGAGCAGTTCTTC. This chain uses TRBV28 with TRBJ2-1; possible D gene TRBD1, 5 bases. Trimming took 6 bases from V and 1 from J, leaving 16 bases between them. The CDR3 covers 16 residues. Germline assignment: CDR1 MDHEN and CDR2 SYDVKM.

This chain links TRBV6-1 with TRBJ2-2; TRBD1 matches 9 bases. With 5 bases clipped from V and 5 bases from J, the junction kept 6 bases outside the gene matches. Germline V CDR1 and CDR2: MNHNS, SASEGT. CDR3 length equals 15 residues. The CDR3, as DNA: TGTGCCAGCAGTAAGCCGGGACAGGGTACCGGGGAGCTGTTTTTT. Protein: CASSKPGQGTGELFF.